This is a list of T cell receptor beta chains from one sample in a study of PD-L1 blockade in urothelial cancer. TCRdb's table, derived via immunoSEQ multiplex PCR, lists solely in-frame clones and lacks some. The table records some 120,000 clones, 80% to 90% of them present only once. The sample consisted of PBMCs, taken around atezolizumab (anti-PD-L1) treatment. The receptors were gathered from a man aged 60 to 69 with urothelial cancer. Both conserved end residues are part of each CDR3. A D gene is named only where the DNA matches it firmly. Clone sizes are given selectively: once, few, many, or a class where the clone is expanded.

d_gene,abundance,j_gene,v_gene,CDR3nt,CDR3aa
.,.,TRBJ1-2,TRBV28,TGTGCCAGCAGTTTATTCTACTATGGCTACACCTTC,CASSLFYYGYTF
TRBD1,.,TRBJ2-7,TRBV5-1,TGCGCCAGTAACCGGGACAGCTCCTACGAGCAGTACTTC,CASNRDSSYEQYF
.,.,TRBJ2-5,TRBV5-1,TGCGCCAGCAGCTCCCCCCGACAGGGAGGTGTACAAGAGACCCAGTACTTC,CASSSPRQGGVQETQYF
.,.,TRBJ2-2,TRBV23-1,TGCGCCAGCAGTCAAGAGACTCAGGGAACCGGGGAGCTGTTTTTT,CASSQETQGTGELFF
TRBD1,.,TRBJ1-1,TRBV5-1,TGCGCCAGCAGCTTGGGGACAGGGGCGAACACTGAAGCTTTCTTT,CASSLGTGANTEAFF
.,.,TRBJ1-1,TRBV15,TGTGCCACCAGCTTTCACACCAGGGGATGGACTGAAGCTTTCTTT,CATSFHTRGWTEAFF
TRBD1,.,TRBJ1-2,TRBV4-2,TGTGCCAGCAGCCAAGATGTGGGACAGGGTCATGGCTACACCTTC,CASSQDVGQGHGYTF
TRBD2,.,TRBJ2-2,TRBV9,TGTGCCAGCAGCGTGGGACTAGCGGGCGCCACCGGGGAGCTGTTTTTT,CASSVGLAGATGELFF
.,.,TRBJ2-1,TRBV7-8,TGTGCCAGCAGCTTGGCCGGGACACAGTACAATGAGCAGTTCTTC,CASSLAGTQYNEQFF
.,once,TRBJ1-5,TRBV7-2,TGTGCCAGCAGCTTAGTGGCGGGCTATAGCAATCAGCCCCAGCATTTT,CASSLVAGYSNQPQHF
TRBD2,.,TRBJ2-1,TRBV13,TGTGCCAGCAGCTTACCGGGACTAGCTTACAATGAGCAGTTCTTC,CASSLPGLAYNEQFF
TRBD2,.,TRBJ2-1,TRBV5-4,TGTGCCAGCACCTTAACCGGGGGGGCGCACAATGAGCAGTTCTTC,CASTLTGGAHNEQFF
TRBD2,.,TRBJ2-7,TRBV7-8,TGTGCCAGCAGCTTAGCATTGGCTAGCGGGGGGATCTACGAGCAGTACTTC,CASSLALASGGIYEQYF
TRBD1,.,TRBJ2-4,TRBV2,TGTGCCAGCAGCGGACAGCCCGGGACAGGGAGAGCCAAAAACATTCAGTACTTC,CASSGQPGTGRAKNIQYF
.,.,TRBJ1-3,TRBV7-2,TGTGCCAGCAGCTTATCAGAACCGAACACCATATATTTT,CASSLSEPNTIYF
.,.,TRBJ2-5,TRBV20-1,TGCAGTGCTCCAGTCGGGGAGACCCAGTACTTC,CSAPVGETQYF
.,.,TRBJ2-3,TRBV11-2,TGTGCCAGCAGCCCAGACGGGGTTCCTAGCACAGATACGCAGTATTTT,CASSPDGVPSTDTQYF
TRBD1,.,TRBJ1-3,TRBV7-2,TGTGCCAGCAGCTTAGCGGGACAGGGGACTGGAAACACCATATATTTT,CASSLAGQGTGNTIYF
.,.,TRBJ2-1,TRBV5-6,TGTGCCAGCAGCCTTACAAGCTACAATGAGCAGTTCTTC,CASSLTSYNEQFF
.,.,TRBJ2-1,TRBV6-6,TGTGCCAGCAGTTACGGAGGGGGCCTTGACTACAATGAGCAGTTCTTC,CASSYGGGLDYNEQFF
TRBD2,.,TRBJ2-5,TRBV2,TGTGCCAGCAGTGATGGCGGGAGGGAGGTAGAGACCCAGTACTTC,CASSDGGREVETQYF
.,.,TRBJ1-2,TRBV28,TGTGCCAGCAGTTTGTTTGACAGTACAGGCTACACCTTC,CASSLFDSTGYTF
TRBD2,.,TRBJ2-1,TRBV7-6,TGTGCCAGCAGCTTAGCCCCTTGGGCGGGAGGTAACAATGAGCAGTTCTTC,CASSLAPWAGGNNEQFF
TRBD1,.,TRBJ1-2,TRBV19,TGTGCCAGTAGCCCGGACAGGAGCTATGGCTACACCTTC,CASSPDRSYGYTF
TRBD1,.,TRBJ1-5,TRBV4-2,TGTGCCAGCAGCCATCTCCCGGGACAGCCCAATCAGCCCCAGCATTTT,CASSHLPGQPNQPQHF
TRBD1,.,TRBJ2-5,TRBV7-2,TGTGCCAGCAGCTTAGGACAGGGGGCGAAGACCCAGTACTTC,CASSLGQGAKTQYF
TRBD1,.,TRBJ2-1,TRBV9,TGTGCCAGCAGCGGGGACAGGGGGCCTAATGAGCAGTTCTTC,CASSGDRGPNEQFF
TRBD1,.,TRBJ1-2,TRBV28,TGTGCCAGCATCCTAGGGGGCAGAGCTAACTATGGCTACACCTTC,CASILGGRANYGYTF
TRBD2,.,TRBJ2-1,TRBV7-2,TGTGCCAGCAGCTTAGCGCGAAGCGGGGTATTCTTC,CASSLARSGVFF
TRBD1,.,TRBJ2-7,TRBV19,TGTGCCAGTAGTGACCACCGGGACAGGGGGTACGAGCAGTACTTC,CASSDHRDRGYEQYF
.,.,TRBJ2-7,TRBV5-4,TGTGCCAGCAGCGCGGACATCTCTACCTACGAGCAGTACTTC,CASSADISTYEQYF
.,.,TRBJ2-5,TRBV27,TGTGCCAGCAGTCCAGTTGGGGCGACCCAGTACTTC,CASSPVGATQYF
.,.,TRBJ1-2,TRBV7-9,TGTGCCAGCAGCTTAGCCTGGGGCGATGGAGGCTACACCTTC,CASSLAWGDGGYTF
.,.,TRBJ2-1,TRBV5-1,TGCGCCAGCAGCAGCGGGACAACTGGGTTTGAGCAGTTCTTC,CASSSGTTGFEQFF
TRBD1,.,TRBJ1-5,TRBV6-5,TGTGCCAGCAGATCTGACAGGGTTGGGCCCCAGCATTTT,CASRSDRVGPQHF
.,.,TRBJ1-2,TRBV6-6,TGTGCCAGCAGTTTGCAGGGGTTTGGCTACACCTTC,CASSLQGFGYTF
TRBD2,.,TRBJ2-3,TRBV4-3,TGCGCCAGCAGCCAAGAAAGAGGCGGGGGTGCAGATACGCAGTATTTT,CASSQERGGGADTQYF
.,few,TRBJ2-2,TRBV7-3,TGTGCCAGCAGCTTAGACTCCAACACCGGGGAGCTGTTTTTT,CASSLDSNTGELFF
.,.,TRBJ2-1,TRBV30,TGTGCCTGGAGTGTACTATCCAACTCCTACAATGAGCAGTTCTTC,CAWSVLSNSYNEQFF
.,.,TRBJ2-7,TRBV7-8,TGTGCCAGCAGCTTAGGATTACAGAAGCAGTACTTC,CASSLGLQKQYF
.,.,TRBJ2-2,TRBV6-5,TGTGCCAGCAGACAACAGGGATACACCGGGGAGCTGTTTTTT,CASRQQGYTGELFF
.,.,TRBJ2-6,TRBV7-2,TGTGCCAGCAGCCCCATGTCGGGGGGCAGAGGCTCTGGGGCCAACGTCCTGACTTTC,CASSPMSGGRGSGANVLTF
TRBD1,.,TRBJ2-2,TRBV5-4,TGTGCCAGCAGCCGACTGACAGGGGGGCCCGGGGAGCTGTTTTTT,CASSRLTGGPGELFF
.,once,TRBJ2-2,TRBV5-4,TGTGCCAGCAGCCTAGAGGTGAACACCGGGGAGCTGTTTTTT,CASSLEVNTGELFF
.,.,TRBJ1-2,TRBV6-4,TGTGCCAGCAGTGACGGTAGGGGCAGGGATACCTATGGCTACACCTTC,CASSDGRGRDTYGYTF
.,.,TRBJ2-1,TRBV5-6,TGTGCCAGCAGCTCTGATTGGGGGGACAGCCAGTACGATGAGCAGTTCTTC,CASSSDWGDSQYDEQFF
.,.,TRBJ1-3,TRBV10-2,TGCGCCAGCAGTGGTATTAGCTCTGGAAACACCATATATTTT,CASSGISSGNTIYF
TRBD1,.,TRBJ2-1,TRBV6-5,TGTGCCAGCAGAAGACAGGGGTCTGAGCAGTTCTTC,CASRRQGSEQFF
.,.,TRBJ1-6,TRBV7-9,TGTGCCAGCAGCTACCAGGGGCCGGAGGCCCTCCACTTT,CASSYQGPEALHF
TRBD1,.,TRBJ2-3,TRBV15,TGTGCCACGAGGCAGGGGGCCCTAGGGGATACGCAGTATTTT,CATRQGALGDTQYF